This TCR beta chain appears in the sequencing data of a study of cytomegalovirus exposure and HLA in healthy donors. Looking at the study overall: Samples from HLA-typed donors yielded approximately 80 million unique TCRs in an early data release.

With respect to this clone: Antigen: not known.

Points from the study as a whole: In all likelihood, a cluster of highly shared sequence variants was a sequencing artifact. It was taken for granted in presence/absence analyses that sequencing depth across donors was roughly uniform. Most observed TCR sequences were rare, whereas some public TCRs were detected in many donors.

The PCR ran on 60 Vbeta and 13 Jbeta primers. Sequencing was performed with immunoSEQ multiplex PCR; in TCRdb, only in-frame clones are kept and a portion is missing. The sample lists around 110,000 clones, around 75% seen once, with roughly 1.5% in the top ten. This receptor was identified in a young woman in good health and CMV-seronegative. Sequences were obtained from PBMCs.

CDR3 sequence reads: CASSFPGLGTDTQYF. The CDR3 region has the DNA TGTGCCAGCAGTTTCCCAGGGTTGGGCACAGATACGCAGTATTTT. The rearrangement joins TRBV28 to TRBJ2-3, with a possible D match to TRBD1 (5 bases). Trimming took 3 bases from V and 1 from J, leaving 11 bases between them. There are 15 residues in the CDR3. Germline CDR1 MDHEN, CDR2 SYDVKM.